The 9 T cell receptor beta chains below all came from one sample that was sequenced in a study of identical twins' blood T cells. TCRdb re-called the 5' RACE reads with MiXCR, one entry per CDR3 protein. The data hold 400,000 or so distinct CDR3 sequences, with around 30% observed a single time. Sample: PBMCs. The receptors stem from a woman aged 18 to 55 in good health.

The chain couples TRBV20-1 to TRBJ1-3; unclear D gene. Germline CDR1 is DFQATT and CDR2 is SNEGSKA (reference sequence). CDR3 length equals 13 residues. Trimming removed 5 bases from V and 3 bases from J, with 11 bases in between. The CDR3 reads CSALPAYGNTIYF. As DNA, the CDR3 is TGCAGTGCTCTCCCGGCCTATGGAAACACCATATATTTT.

This clonotype was picked up many times. The genes are TRBV12-3 or TRBV12-4 and TRBJ1-2; D is unclear. The CDR3 length is 13 residues. V was trimmed by 5 bases and J by 4 bases, leaving 11 bases between them. DNA for the CDR3: TGTGCCAGCAGTCTTCAGGAATCCTATGGCTACACCTTC. Translating gives CASSLQESYGYTF.

The chain has TRBV29-1 and TRBJ2-3; D remains ambiguous. This CDR3 is 15 amino acids long. Trimming pared 6 bases from V and 1 base from J, leaving 17 bases between. Germline V gene data show CDR1 as SQVTM and CDR2 as ANQGSEA. The CDR3 region has the DNA TGCAGCGTGACGGGCAGTAGAAAGGGCACAGATACGCAGTATTTT. Translated, it gives CSVTGSRKGTDTQYF.

V usage is TRBV20-1 and J usage is TRBJ1-6; no reliable D call. Trimming stripped 1 base from V and 9 bases from J, with 16 bases between. CDR1 and CDR2 from the germline V gene are DFQATT and SNEGSKA (reference sequence). This CDR3 has 15 residues. DNA for the CDR3: TGCAGTGCTAGAGGACGGGGAGCTACTCCTTCACCCCTCCACTTT. Protein sequence: CSARGRGATPSPLHF.

A word on this clonotype: Since a much larger clone is just one base distant, this may be a read error. The conserved phenylalanine or tryptophan normally closing the CDR3 is absent here, so this likely arose from a read error. The rearrangement links TRBV2 to TRBJ1-3, with D possibly being TRBD1 (5 bases). V lost 5 bases and J 0 bases, leaving 11 bases between the germline ends. There are 15 residues in the CDR3. CDR1 SNHLY and CDR2 FYNNEI come from the germline V gene. CDR3 DNA sequence: TGTGCCAGCAGTAGGGGACGGATCTCTGGAAACACCATATATTCT. It translates to CASSRGRISGNTIYS.

The chain recombines TRBV29-1 with TRBJ2-1; D might be TRBD1 (5 bases). This CDR3 contains 12 residues. Deletions cut 7 bases from V and 4 bases from J, with 11 bases between. CDR1 SQVTM and CDR2 ANQGSEA come from the germline V gene. Here the CDR3 DNA reads TGCAGCGCCCGACAGAGTTACAATGAGCAGTTCTTC. Its protein is CSARQSYNEQFF.

Ten or more counts support this clonotype. The gene calls are TRBV5-1 and TRBJ2-1; D is unclear. Germline V gene sequence: CDR1 SGHRS, CDR2 YFSETQ. The CDR3 is 15 residues long. The V end lost 3 bases, the J end lost 4 bases, and 14 bases lay between the germline ends. As DNA, the CDR3 is TGCGCCAGCAGCTATCGAGCAGCCTTTTACAATGAGCAGTTCTTC. As protein: CASSYRAAFYNEQFF.

In its sample, this clonotype was seen a few times. The V and J genes are TRBV19 and TRBJ1-2; D perhaps matches TRBD1 (5 bases). The CDR3 runs to 13 residues. V lost 11 bases to trimming and J lost 2 bases, with 15 bases between them. The germline V gene encodes CDR1 LNHDA and CDR2 SQIVND (reference sequence). CDR3 DNA sequence: TGTGCCTCCCGGGGGGAATCCAACTATGGCTACACCTTC. Translation: CASRGESNYGYTF.

This clonotype was recorded many times. This sequence joins TRBV29-1 and TRBJ1-2, with a tentative D call TRBD1 (6 bases). Trimming pared 4 bases from V and 4 bases from J, leaving 10 bases between. The CDR3 has 12 amino acids. Germline assignment: CDR1 SQVTM and CDR2 ANQGSEA. The CDR3 sequence is CSVVQGGYGYTF. The CDR3 DNA follows: TGCAGCGTTGTACAGGGCGGCTATGGCTACACCTTC.